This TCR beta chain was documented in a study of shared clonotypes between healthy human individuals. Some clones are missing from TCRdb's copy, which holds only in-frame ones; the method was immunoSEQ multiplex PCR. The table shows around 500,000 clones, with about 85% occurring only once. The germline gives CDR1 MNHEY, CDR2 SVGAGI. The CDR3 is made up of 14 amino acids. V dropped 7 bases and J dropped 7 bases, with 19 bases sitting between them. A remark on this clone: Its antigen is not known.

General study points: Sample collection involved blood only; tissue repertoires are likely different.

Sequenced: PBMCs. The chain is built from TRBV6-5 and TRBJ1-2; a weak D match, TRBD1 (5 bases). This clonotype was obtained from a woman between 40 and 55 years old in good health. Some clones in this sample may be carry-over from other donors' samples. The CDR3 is CASTPEGRGGGYTF. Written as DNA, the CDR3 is TGTGCCAGCACCCCTGAGGGGCGTGGTGGTGGCTACACCTTC.